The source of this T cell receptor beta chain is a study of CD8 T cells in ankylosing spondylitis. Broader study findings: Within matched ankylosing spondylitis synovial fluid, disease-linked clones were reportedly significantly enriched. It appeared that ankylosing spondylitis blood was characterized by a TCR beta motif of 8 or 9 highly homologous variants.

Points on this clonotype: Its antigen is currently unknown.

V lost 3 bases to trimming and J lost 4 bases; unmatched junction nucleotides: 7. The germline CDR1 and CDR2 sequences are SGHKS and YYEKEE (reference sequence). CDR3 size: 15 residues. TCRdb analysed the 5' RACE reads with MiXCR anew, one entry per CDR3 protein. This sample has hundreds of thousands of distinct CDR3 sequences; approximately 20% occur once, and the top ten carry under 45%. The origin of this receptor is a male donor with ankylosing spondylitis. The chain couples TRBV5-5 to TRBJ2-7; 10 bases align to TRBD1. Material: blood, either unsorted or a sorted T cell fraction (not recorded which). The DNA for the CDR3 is TGTGCCAGCAGCTCGACAGGGGGCTTTGCTTACGAGCAGTACTTC. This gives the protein CASSSTGGFAYEQYF.